Sequencing of this T cell receptor (beta chain) was carried out in a study of identical twins. Study findings and constraints: Insertions were reduced in abundant cord blood beta clonotypes but not in memory repertoires.

Carrying unique molecular identifiers, the cDNA also gained a universal primer site through template switching. TCRdb redid the calling of the 5' RACE reads with MiXCR, one entry per CDR3 protein. The table records 250,000 to 300,000 distinct CDR3 sequences, approximately 8.3% of them present only once. Trimming pared 2 bases from V and 8 bases from J, leaving 10 bases between. There are 12 residues in the CDR3. CDR1 and CDR2 (germline): SQVTM, ANQGSEA. This clonotype was seen at least ten times. What it binds is unknown. The sample was also linked to a second study, of yellow fever vaccine responses in identical twins.

The sequence came from a woman under 30 in good health. The chain joins TRBV29-1 to TRBJ2-1; D is undetermined. The specimen was CD8+ T cells sorted from blood. Here the CDR3 DNA reads TGCAGCGTTGAAACGGTAAAGGATGAGCAGTTCTTC. Encoded protein: CSVETVKDEQFF.